One and the same sample provided the 32 T cell receptor beta chains below, sequenced in a study of CD8 T cells in ankylosing spondylitis. General observations from the study: It appeared that ankylosing spondylitis blood was characterized by a TCR beta motif of fewer than 10 highly homologous variants.

Using its own MiXCR run on the 5' RACE reads, TCRdb lists one record per CDR3 protein. This table has a few hundred thousand distinct CDR3 sequences, around 7.6% appearing once. Their target antigens are unknown. The source material was blood, either unsorted or a sorted T cell fraction (not recorded which). The receptors shown here come from a male donor with ankylosing spondylitis.

This clonotype appeared many times. This CDR3 reads CASSQETTGDEDTQYF. CDR3 bases: TGTGCCAGCAGCCAAGAGACGACAGGGGACGAAGATACGCAGTATTTT. The chain uses TRBV4-2 and TRBJ2-3, with 8 bases identical to TRBD1. Germline lookup yields CDR1 LGHNA and CDR2 YNFKEQ. This CDR3 comprises 16 residues. Unmatched junction bases numbered 7, after V lost 0 bases and J lost 5 bases.

The rearrangement joins TRBV20-1 to TRBJ1-5; D not certain. The V gene's germline CDR1 is DFQATT and CDR2 SNEGSKA (reference sequence). This CDR3 contains 11 residues. The germline V and J ends were trimmed by 6 bases and 16 bases, with 19 bases remaining between them. CDR3 residues: CSASYIDTCHF. CDR3 DNA: TGCAGTGCGTCTTACATTGATACATGCCATTTT.

In this sample, this clonotype turned up a few times. The chain recombines TRBV4-1 with TRBJ2-7, with 13 nucleotides matching TRBD2. Germline trimming cut 2 bases from V and 2 bases from J; bases unmatched to any gene: 6. This CDR3 has 17 amino acids. Germline V gives CDR1 MGHRA, CDR2 YSYEKL. CDR3 protein: CASSQPGLAGNTYEQYF. The CDR3 coding sequence is TGCGCCAGCAGCCAACCGGGACTAGCGGGAAACACCTACGAGCAGTACTTC.

This sequence joins TRBV18 and TRBJ1-1; D ambiguous. The CDR3 extends over 11 amino acids. Germline CDR1 is KGHSH and CDR2 is LQKENI. V was cut by 7 bases and J by 5 bases, with 8 bases left in between. As DNA, the CDR3 is TGTGCCAGCTTTGGGGTAACTGAAGCTTTCTTT. It encodes CASFGVTEAFF.

This clonotype appeared many times. The rearrangement uses TRBV10-3 and TRBJ2-7; tentatively, D is TRBD1 (5 bases). The CDR3 runs to 16 residues. Germline CDR1 is ENHRY and CDR2 is SYGVKD. V lost 0 bases and J 3 bases, leaving 15 bases between the germline ends. The CDR3 DNA sequence: TGTGCCATCAGTGAGTCGTCGGCAGGGAAAAGCTACGAGCAGTACTTC. Translated, it gives CAISESSAGKSYEQYF.

This clonotype was detected only a few times. J is TRBJ2-7 and V is TRBV29-1; maybe TRBD2 (6 bases). Germline V lookup: CDR1 SQVTM, CDR2 ANQGSEA. This CDR3 comprises 12 residues. V lost 4 bases and J lost 3, with 10 bases in between. CDR3 bases: TGCAGCGTTGGACGGAGGGGCTACGAGCAGTACTTC. Amino acids: CSVGRRGYEQYF.

On this clonotype itself: It may be a read error: a sequence one base away is much more abundant. V and J are TRBV7-3 and TRBJ2-5; tentative D call: TRBD1 (6 bases). Trimming stripped 6 bases from V and 4 bases from J, with 21 bases between. The CDR3 is made up of 16 amino acids. Per germline, CDR1 SGHTA and CDR2 FQGTGA. CDR3 loop: CASRPGTGRGGETQYF. In DNA form, the CDR3 reads TGTGCCAGCAGACCAGGAACAGGGAGAGGAGGAGAGACCCAGTACTTC.

This chain links TRBV6-2 or TRBV6-3 with TRBJ1-5, with 8 bases identical to TRBD1. Looked up from germline, CDR1 is MNHEY and CDR2 is SVGEGT. This CDR3 contains 17 residues. After removal of 1 base from V and 3 bases from J, the junction contained 8 bases not matched to a gene. CDR3 DNA: TGTGCCAGCAGTTACTTAAGGAGGACAGGGCACAATCAGCCCCAGCATTTT. Its protein is CASSYLRRTGHNQPQHF.

The rearrangement links TRBV24-1 to TRBJ2-5; D could derive from TRBD1 or TRBD2 (5 bases each). Germline CDR1 reads KGHDR; CDR2 reads SFDVKD. Trimming pared 3 bases from V and 5 bases from J, leaving 18 bases between. The CDR3 runs to 16 residues. The CDR3 region is CATSDSRDLEWETQYF. In DNA, the CDR3 is TGTGCCACCAGTGATAGTCGGGACCTAGAATGGGAGACCCAGTACTTC.

The table lists this clonotype with a few counts. The chain couples TRBV4-2 to TRBJ2-4, with 7 bases that match TRBD2. The length of the CDR3 is 16 residues. The junction had 13 bases not matched to a gene; V was cut back by 4 bases and J by 7 bases. In germline, CDR1 is LGHNA, CDR2 YNFKEQ. CDR3 in DNA: TGTGCCAGCAGCCGCTCGGGACTAAAAGAGGGGAACATTCAGTACTTC. Residues: CASSRSGLKEGNIQYF.

In this sample, this clonotype turned up a few times. The chain couples TRBV6-4 to TRBJ1-4; tentatively, D is TRBD1 (5 bases). The V and J ends lost 4 bases and 4 bases respectively, with 7 bases between them. CDR3 length equals 13 residues. CDR1 and CDR2 from the germline V gene are MRHNA and SNTAGT. The CDR3 loop reads CASSVRVNEKLFF. Here the CDR3 DNA reads TGTGCCAGCAGTGTCAGGGTTAATGAAAAACTGTTTTTT.

This clonotype was observed a handful of times. The chain has TRBV18 and TRBJ1-3; D unresolved. The CDR3 runs 14 residues. V gave up 3 bases and J gave up 3 bases, with 9 bases separating them. CDR1 and CDR2 from the germline V gene are KGHSH and LQKENI. As DNA, the CDR3 is TGTGCCAGCTCACCGGAAGGGAATGGAAACACCATATATTTT. Translated: CASSPEGNGNTIYF.

With respect to this clonotype: One end of the junction varies from germline; a read error may be responsible. The chain has TRBV20-1 and TRBJ2-1; D might be TRBD2 (6 bases). CDR1 is DFQATT and CDR2 is SNEGSKA in the germline V gene (reference sequence). The CDR3 contains 13 residues. The CDR3 sequence: CSASVTFGNEQFF. The CDR3, as DNA: TGCAGCGCTAGCGTGACCTTTGGGAATGAGCAGTTCTTC.

Many counts were recorded for this clonotype. This rearrangement joins TRBV24-1 to TRBJ2-3; D uncertain. Germline values: CDR1 KGHDR, CDR2 SFDVKD. This CDR3 comprises 14 residues. The V end lost 3 bases, the J end lost 0 bases, and 6 bases lay between the germline ends. In DNA, the CDR3 is TGTGCCACCAGTGATCCCGCCAGCACAGATACGCAGTATTTT. This codes for CATSDPASTDTQYF.

The chain carries TRBV5-1 and TRBJ2-4; TRBD1 or TRBD2 may be the D gene (5 bases each). V lost 0 bases and J 2 bases, leaving 12 bases between the germline ends. The CDR3 is made up of 16 amino acids. Germline assignment: CDR1 SGHRS and CDR2 YFSETQ. The CDR3 region is CASSLVSGASKNIQYF. CDR3 in DNA: TGCGCCAGCAGCTTGGTGTCCGGGGCTTCCAAAAACATTCAGTACTTC. Supplemented by reference TRBV5-1 and TRBJ2-4, the full variable domain reads KAGVTQTPRYLIKTRGQQVTLSCSPISGHRSVSWYQQTPGQGLQFLFEYFSETQRNKGNFPGRFSGRQFSNSRSEMNVSTLELGDSALYLCASSLVSGASKNIQYFGAGTRLSVL.

This clonotype was recorded a few times. The chain combines TRBV7-2 with TRBJ2-5; the D gene is possibly TRBD2 (5 bases). Looked up from germline, CDR1 is SGHTA and CDR2 is FQGNSA. This CDR3 spans 16 amino acids. The V gene lost 0 bases and the J gene lost 5 bases, with 16 bases spanning the gap. The CDR3 DNA reads as TGTGCCAGCAGCTTAGCGCTAGCCCCTCGCCTCGAGACCCAGTACTTC. Protein product: CASSLALAPRLETQYF.

With regard to this clonotype: Given a much more abundant clone one base away, this may be a read error. The chain is built from TRBV5-6 and TRBJ2-3; 14 nucleotides agree with TRBD2. In germline, CDR1 is SGHDT, CDR2 YYEEEE. The CDR3 contains 20 residues. CDR3 in DNA: TGTGCCATCAGCCGCTTGGTGTTCGAGACTAGCGGGAGGGCTAGTGATACGCAGTATTTT. Translated, it gives CAISRLVFETSGRASDTQYF.

This sequence joins TRBV7-8 and TRBJ2-2, with 8 nucleotides matching TRBD2. V gave up 9 bases and J gave up 1 base; unmatched junction bases: 4. The CDR3 spans 14 residues. Germline V gene sequence: CDR1 SGHVS, CDR2 FQNEAQ. This CDR3 is CASQLAENTGELFF. CDR3 nucleotides: TGTGCCAGTCAACTAGCGGAGAACACCGGGGAGCTGTTTTTT.

This clonotype was detected only a few times. V gene TRBV12-3 or TRBV12-4 combines with J gene TRBJ1-1, with D maybe TRBD1 (6 bases). This CDR3 has 14 amino acids. The V and J ends lost 2 bases and 3 bases respectively, with 10 bases between them. The CDR3 region has the DNA TGTGCCAGCAGTTTACTGACAGGCGACACTGAAGCTTTCTTT. Protein product: CASSLLTGDTEAFF.

This clonotype was counted between two and nine times. The V call is TRBV27, the J call TRBJ1-1; D uncertain. Trimming removed 4 bases at V and 6 bases at J, with 6 bases between. Germline assignment: CDR1 MNHEY and CDR2 SMNVEV (reference sequence). The CDR3 extends over 11 amino acids. CDR3 amino acids: CASSSLSEAFF. The CDR3, as DNA: TGTGCCAGCAGTTCACTATCTGAAGCTTTCTTT.

This clonotype was counted at least ten times. V usage is TRBV7-8 and J usage is TRBJ1-5; possible D gene TRBD1, 6 bases. Germline V gene lookup returns CDR1 SGHVS and CDR2 FQNEAQ. Trimming left V 5 bases short and J 0 bases short, with 20 bases between. The CDR3 spans 18 residues. The CDR3 DNA reads as TGTGCCAGCAGCGCCCTCCCTCTGGGGACATATAGCAATCAGCCCCAGCATTTT. Amino acid sequence: CASSALPLGTYSNQPQHF.

This clonotype was counted a few times. The V and J genes are TRBV29-1 and TRBJ2-7; 7 nucleotides line up with TRBD1. The CDR3 runs to 12 residues. The ends lost 5 bases at V and 5 bases at J; junction bases unmatched: 6. Germline V CDR1 and CDR2: SQVTM, ANQGSEA. This chain's CDR3 is CSVIRGLNEQYF. CDR3 nucleotides: TGCAGCGTTATCAGGGGGTTAAACGAGCAGTACTTC.

The rearrangement uses TRBV27 and TRBJ1-1, with D perhaps TRBD1 (6 bases). This CDR3 region has 16 residues. The germline CDR1 and CDR2 sequences are MNHEY and SMNVEV (reference sequence). The V end lost 4 bases, the J end lost 1 base, and 16 bases lay between the germline ends. The DNA of the CDR3 is TGTGCCAGCAGTTATTCGTCGGGACACAAGAACACTGAAGCTTTCTTT. Translating gives CASSYSSGHKNTEAFF.

The V call is TRBV28, the J call TRBJ2-1; 9 nucleotides align to TRBD1. Trimming at V came to 5 bases and at J to 9 bases, leaving 8 bases not matched to a gene. Germline values: CDR1 MDHEN, CDR2 SYDVKM. The CDR3 extends over 14 amino acids. The CDR3 reads CASSPGQGISEQFF. CDR3 DNA sequence: TGTGCCAGCAGTCCGGGACAGGGTATCAGTGAGCAGTTCTTC.

This clonotype has ten or more counts. The chain carries TRBV4-1 and TRBJ2-1; D gene uncertain. In germline, CDR1 is MGHRA, CDR2 YSYEKL. There are 14 residues in the CDR3. Trimming cost V 3 bases and J 1 base, with 7 bases left between them. The CDR3 sequence is CASSQAESYNEQFF. DNA for the CDR3: TGCGCCAGCAGCCAGGCTGAATCCTACAATGAGCAGTTCTTC.

Only a few counts were recorded for this clonotype. The rearrangement joins TRBV19 to TRBJ2-1, with D possibly TRBD2 on 6 matching bases. The CDR3 is made up of 15 amino acids. Germline assignment: CDR1 LNHDA and CDR2 SQIVND (reference sequence). V dropped 1 base and J dropped 9 bases, with 16 bases sitting between them. The CDR3 DNA reads as TGTGCCAGTAGTATAGTTGCTAGCGCCGCGGGTGAGCAGTTCTTC. It encodes CASSIVASAAGEQFF.

The table lists this clonotype with a few counts. The chain uses TRBV7-8 and TRBJ2-7, with D uncertain. V shed 0 bases and J shed 5 bases, with 5 bases lying between them. The germline V gene encodes CDR1 SGHVS and CDR2 FQNEAQ. The CDR3 contains 12 residues. The CDR3 sequence: CASSLASHEQYF. In DNA form, the CDR3 reads TGTGCCAGCAGCTTAGCGAGTCACGAGCAGTACTTC.

This clonotype has at least ten counts. The chain joins TRBV29-1 to TRBJ2-1, with 8 bases aligning to TRBD2. Germline lookup yields CDR1 SQVTM and CDR2 ANQGSEA. After removal of 7 bases from V and 2 bases from J, the junction contained 13 bases not matched to a gene. CDR3 size: 16 residues. The CDR3 region has the DNA TGCAGCGGGGGACTTCGAGCGGGAGTCGCCTACAATGAGCAGTTCTTC. Its translation: CSGGLRAGVAYNEQFF.

The table lists this clonotype with a few counts. This sequence joins TRBV14 and TRBJ2-1, with D perhaps matching TRBD1 (5 bases). Germline V CDR1 and CDR2: SGHDN, FVKESK. The CDR3 is made up of 15 amino acids. Trimming removed 3 bases at V and 3 bases at J, with 12 bases between. Here the CDR3 reads CASSQIRGGYNEQFF. The CDR3 DNA sequence: TGTGCCAGCAGCCAGATTAGGGGCGGCTACAATGAGCAGTTCTTC.

Remarks on this clonotype: Since a much larger clone is just one base distant, this may be a read error. The rearrangement joins TRBV28 to TRBJ2-3; a possible D gene is TRBD2 (6 bases). Germline V CDR1 and CDR2: MDHEN, SYDVKM. CDR3 length equals 14 residues. Trimming cost V 10 bases and J 4 bases, with 18 bases left between them. The CDR3 loop reads CATSPRESSDTQYF. CDR3 coding DNA: TGTGCCACCTCTCCGCGGGAATCGTCAGATACGCAGTATTTT.

This clonotype was found a few times. At one end the junction does not follow the germline gene, possibly because of a read error. The chain has TRBV24-1 and TRBJ1-1; no definite D call. The CDR3 spans 13 residues. Germline values: CDR1 KGHDR, CDR2 SFDVKD. CDR3 sequence: CATREVGNTEAFF. The CDR3 coding sequence is TGTGCCACCCGTGAGGTGGGGAACACTGAAGCTTTCTTT.

V is TRBV18 and J is TRBJ2-5; D not certain. Germline V lookup: CDR1 KGHSH, CDR2 LQKENI. The V and J ends lost 2 bases and 2 bases respectively, with 15 bases between them. This CDR3 has 16 residues. The CDR3 spells CASSPSPGGEQETQYF. CDR3 nucleotides: TGTGCCAGCTCACCATCCCCGGGTGGGGAACAAGAGACCCAGTACTTC.